This is a list of T cell receptor beta chains from one sample in a study of B cell selection in AIRE deficiency. Sequencing used immunoSEQ multiplex PCR; TCRdb keeps in-frame clones, though not all of them. The sample gives about 26,000 clones, 92% of which show up once; 1.1% is in the top ten. Sequencing was performed on CD4+CD25+ Tregs sorted from PBMCs. These receptors were collected from a human donor in good health. The CDR3 runs from the conserved cysteine through the conserved F or W. D genes are given only for firm matches. Only part of the rows carry a size: once, few, many, or a class if the clone is expanded.

clone_size: .
d_call: .
v_call: TRBV18
j_call: TRBJ2-5
cdr3_aa: CASSPGLQETQYF
cdr3_nt: TGTGCCAGCTCACCCGGGTTGCAAGAGACCCAGTACTTC

clone_size: .
d_call: TRBD1
v_call: TRBV10-3
j_call: TRBJ1-1
cdr3_aa: CAISGGQVAEAFF
cdr3_nt: TGTGCCATCAGTGGGGGACAGGTGGCTGAAGCTTTCTTT

clone_size: .
d_call: .
v_call: TRBV5-4
j_call: TRBJ2-1
cdr3_aa: CASSLGGLGGDEQFF
cdr3_nt: TGTGCCAGCAGCTTGGGGGGGCTAGGTGGCGATGAGCAGTTCTTC

clone_size: .
d_call: .
v_call: TRBV6-5
j_call: TRBJ2-1
cdr3_aa: CASSSLNEQFF
cdr3_nt: TGTGCCAGCAGTTCCTTAAATGAGCAGTTCTTC

clone_size: few
d_call: .
v_call: TRBV28
j_call: TRBJ1-3
cdr3_aa: CASSYQGLLSGNTIYF
cdr3_nt: TGTGCCAGCAGTTATCAGGGACTTCTCTCTGGAAACACCATATATTTT

clone_size: .
d_call: .
v_call: TRBV29-1
j_call: TRBJ2-1
cdr3_aa: CSVEDLGTGQFF
cdr3_nt: TGCAGCGTTGAAGATCTCGGGACTGGGCAGTTCTTC

clone_size: once
d_call: .
v_call: TRBV11-2
j_call: TRBJ1-4
cdr3_aa: CASSLDKPELFF
cdr3_nt: TGTGCCAGCAGCTTAGATAAGCCGGAACTGTTTTTT

clone_size: .
d_call: .
v_call: TRBV11-2
j_call: TRBJ2-7
cdr3_aa: CASSLDWGSYEQYF
cdr3_nt: TGTGCCAGCAGCTTAGATTGGGGATCCTACGAGCAGTACTTC

clone_size: .
d_call: .
v_call: TRBV9
j_call: TRBJ1-2
cdr3_aa: CASSAPPGEIPGYTF
cdr3_nt: TGTGCCAGCAGCGCCCCTCCGGGGGAAATTCCTGGCTACACCTTC

clone_size: .
d_call: .
v_call: TRBV6-1
j_call: TRBJ1-2
cdr3_aa: CASSGRGNPNYGYTF
cdr3_nt: TGTGCCAGCAGTGGCCGGGGAAACCCTAACTATGGCTACACCTTC

clone_size: .
d_call: TRBD1
v_call: TRBV19
j_call: TRBJ1-2
cdr3_aa: CASSTGTGKITYGYTF
cdr3_nt: TGTGCCAGTAGTACTGGGACAGGGAAGATCACCTATGGCTACACCTTC

clone_size: .
d_call: .
v_call: TRBV30
j_call: TRBJ1-2
cdr3_aa: CAWSPTPNGYTF
cdr3_nt: TGTGCCTGGAGTCCGACACCCAATGGCTACACCTTC

clone_size: .
d_call: TRBD1
v_call: TRBV19
j_call: TRBJ2-1
cdr3_aa: CARLPGTEPYNEQFF
cdr3_nt: TGTGCCAGATTGCCCGGGACAGAACCGTACAATGAGCAGTTCTTC

clone_size: .
d_call: .
v_call: TRBV6-6
j_call: TRBJ1-1
cdr3_aa: CASSYAGNTEAFF
cdr3_nt: TGTGCCAGCAGTTACGCGGGGAACACTGAAGCTTTCTTT

clone_size: .
d_call: TRBD1
v_call: TRBV5-1
j_call: TRBJ2-7
cdr3_aa: CASSGGQGPGYEQYF
cdr3_nt: TGCGCCAGCAGCGGCGGACAGGGTCCTGGGTACGAGCAGTACTTC

clone_size: .
d_call: .
v_call: TRBV5-8
j_call: TRBJ1-1
cdr3_aa: CASSLGVGRANTEAFF
cdr3_nt: TGTGCCAGCAGCTTGGGAGTGGGCAGGGCGAACACTGAAGCTTTCTTT

clone_size: .
d_call: TRBD2
v_call: TRBV11-2
j_call: TRBJ2-1
cdr3_aa: CASSPRVGSGGNYNEQFF
cdr3_nt: TGTGCCAGCAGCCCGAGGGTGGGTAGCGGGGGAAACTACAATGAGCAGTTCTTC

clone_size: few
d_call: .
v_call: TRBV7-9
j_call: TRBJ2-6
cdr3_aa: CAWGGTAGANVLTF
cdr3_nt: TGTGCCTGGGGGGGCACTGCTGGGGCCAACGTCCTGACTTTC

clone_size: .
d_call: .
v_call: TRBV5-4
j_call: TRBJ2-5
cdr3_aa: CASSLDYMETQYF
cdr3_nt: TGTGCCAGCAGCTTGGATTACATGGAGACCCAGTACTTC

clone_size: .
d_call: .
v_call: TRBV9
j_call: TRBJ1-1
cdr3_aa: CASSSPPGHVNTEAFF
cdr3_nt: TGTGCCAGCAGCTCACCTCCGGGACATGTGAACACTGAAGCTTTCTTT

clone_size: .
d_call: TRBD2
v_call: TRBV10-1
j_call: TRBJ2-2
cdr3_aa: CASKRRRASGGPMKAGELFF
cdr3_nt: TGCGCCAGCAAAAGGAGAAGGGCTAGCGGGGGCCCTATGAAGGCCGGGGAGCTGTTTTTT

clone_size: .
d_call: TRBD2
v_call: TRBV28
j_call: TRBJ2-3
cdr3_aa: CASRISGGTDTQYF
cdr3_nt: TGTGCCAGCAGGATTAGCGGGGGGACAGATACGCAGTATTTT

clone_size: few
d_call: TRBD1
v_call: TRBV19
j_call: TRBJ2-3
cdr3_aa: CASSLLDRESDTQYF
cdr3_nt: TGTGCCAGTAGTCTCTTGGACAGGGAGTCGGATACGCAGTATTTT

clone_size: .
d_call: .
v_call: TRBV5-6
j_call: TRBJ1-1
cdr3_aa: CASSLERSTEAFF
cdr3_nt: TGTGCCAGCAGCTTGGAAAGGAGTACTGAAGCTTTCTTT

clone_size: .
d_call: .
v_call: TRBV5-1
j_call: TRBJ2-7
cdr3_aa: CASSLGRDLEQYF
cdr3_nt: TGCGCCAGCAGCCTGGGACGGGACCTCGAGCAGTACTTC